The 4 T cell receptor beta chains listed next were all sequenced from one sample in a study of cytomegalovirus exposure and HLA in healthy donors. The PCR had 60 Vbeta and 13 Jbeta primers. Assay used: immunoSEQ multiplex PCR; TCRdb lists only in-frame clones, some missing. The sample shows 40,000 or so clones, and approximately 1.3% sits with its ten largest clones. Material for sequencing was PBMCs. The receptors were sampled from a man under 40 in good health and CMV-seronegative.

Written as DNA, the CDR3 is TGTGCCAGCAGCCCGGGGACAGTAAACCAAGAGACCCAGTACTTC. Translating gives CASSPGTVNQETQYF. This chain links TRBV5-4 with TRBJ2-5, with TRBD1 matching over 7 bases. CDR1 is SGHNT and CDR2 is YYREEE in the germline V gene (reference sequence). This CDR3 comprises 15 residues. After removal of 4 bases from V and 0 bases from J, the junction contained 6 bases not matched to a gene.

The V call is TRBV6-5, the J call TRBJ1-3; 7 nucleotides agree with TRBD1. J gave up 2 bases and V 2 bases, and 6 bases lay outside the gene matches. Germline values: CDR1 MNHEY, CDR2 SVGAGI. The CDR3 is made up of 16 amino acids. In nucleotides, the CDR3 is TGTGCCAGCAGTTACCGTCCCCAGGGGGCTGGAAACACCATATATTTT. Translated, it gives CASSYRPQGAGNTIYF.

The chain carries TRBV18 and TRBJ1-1, with D possibly TRBD1 on 6 matching bases. Trimming cost V 4 bases and J 4 bases, with 13 bases left between them. The CDR3 has 14 amino acids. The germline V gene encodes CDR1 KGHSH and CDR2 LQKENI. The CDR3 DNA is TGTGCCAGCTCACGGGACACCGGCGGCACTGAAGCTTTCTTT. This sequence encodes CASSRDTGGTEAFF.

This rearrangement joins TRBV19 to TRBJ2-2, with TRBD2 identical over 7 bases. The CDR3 consists of 15 residues. Germline V gene data show CDR1 as LNHDA and CDR2 as SQIVND (reference sequence). After removal of 4 bases from V and 1 base from J, the junction contained 3 bases not matched to a gene. CDR3 region: CASSTGTMNTGELFF. The CDR3 bases are TGTGCCAGTAGTACCGGGACTATGAACACCGGGGAGCTGTTTTTT.